These 14 T cell receptor beta chains originate from one sample sequenced in a study of post-analysis software for immune sequencing data. Their cognate antigens are unknown. Tagging with unique molecular identifiers was a feature of the TCR beta cDNA libraries. TCRdb passed the PCR reads through MiXCR, listing each CDR3 protein once. This table has hundreds of thousands of distinct CDR3 sequences, roughly two fifths appearing once. General study points: With TRBV5-6, TRBV5-1 and TRBV20-1 included, roughly five TRBV segments were more frequent in patients than in controls.

Sequences were obtained from blood. The receptors here all came from a girl under 18 with multiple sclerosis.

The chain carries TRBV12-3 or TRBV12-4 and TRBJ2-4; D is possibly TRBD1 or TRBD2 (5 bases each). V lost 5 bases and J lost 6, with 14 bases in between. The CDR3 is 14 residues long. The CDR3 nucleotides are TGTGCCAGCAGTCCCGGGACGGATACAAACATTCAGTACTTC. It encodes CASSPGTDTNIQYF.

This chain joins TRBV12-3 or TRBV12-4 and TRBJ2-3, with TRBD2 identical over 8 bases. The V gene end was trimmed by 7 bases and the J gene end by 8 bases; junction bases not matched to a gene: 17. This CDR3 has 16 residues. In nucleotides, the CDR3 is TGTGCCAGCACCCTAGACTCCCGGGGGGGCCAGGGTACGCAGTATTTT. The encoded protein is CASTLDSRGGQGTQYF.

The rearrangement uses TRBV13 and TRBJ2-5, with 8 nucleotides matching TRBD2. The J call is doubtful: the DNA matches TRBJ2-7 better. The germline gives CDR1 PRHDT, CDR2 FYEKMQ (reference sequence). The CDR3 totals 16 residues. CDR3 loop: CASSLAGGRYSYEQYF. CDR3 in DNA: TGTGCCAGCAGCTTAGCGGGCGGGAGGTACTCCTACGAGCAGTACTTC.

This clonotype was detected ten times or more. This chain joins TRBV12-3 or TRBV12-4 and TRBJ1-1; unclear D gene. The CDR3 extends over 11 amino acids. V lost 6 bases and J 11 bases, leaving 13 bases between the germline ends. This CDR3 reads CASSSRSAAFF. As DNA, the CDR3 is TGTGCCAGCAGCTCGAGGTCGGCGGCTTTCTTT.

The V and J genes are TRBV7-9 and TRBJ2-1; 7 bases are shared with TRBD2. Germline V gene data show CDR1 as SEHNR and CDR2 as FQNEAQ (reference sequence). This CDR3 region has 15 residues. V lost 2 bases, J lost 6 bases, and 7 bases stayed unmatched. The CDR3 DNA reads TGTGCCAGCAGCTTAAGGAGCGGGGACCTCAATGAGCAGTTCTTC. Its protein product is CASSLRSGDLNEQFF.

The chain uses TRBV6-1 and TRBJ2-3; 9 bases agree with TRBD1. The V gene's germline CDR1 is MNHNS and CDR2 SASEGT. This CDR3 has 17 residues. The junction had 16 bases not matched to a gene; V was cut back by 9 bases and J by 3 bases. In nucleotides, the CDR3 is TGTGCCAGTAGAGATTTCTACCGGGACAGGGTAACAGATACGCAGTATTTT. Protein: CASRDFYRDRVTDTQYF.

V usage is TRBV20-1 and J usage is TRBJ2-7; D is possibly TRBD2 (5 bases). TRBJ2-5 explains the end of the DNA better; the J call may be wrong. CDR3 length equals 13 residues. Germline values: CDR1 DFQATT, CDR2 SNEGSKA (reference sequence). CDR3 bases: TGCAGTGCTAAGGCGCCGGGCGGGGAGACCCAGTACTTC. This encodes CSAKAPGGETQYF.

The chain is built from TRBV6-6 and TRBJ2-7, with no clear D. V lost 0 bases and J lost 0, with 6 bases in between. The CDR3 covers 14 residues. CDR1 MNHNY and CDR2 SVGAGI come from the germline V gene (reference sequence). The CDR3 nucleotides are TGTGCCAGCAGTTACTCGTCTAGCTCCTACGAGCAGTACTTC. It yields the protein CASSYSSSSYEQYF.

This clonotype occurred a few times. The V gene is TRBV20-1, the J gene TRBJ2-3, with a weak D call TRBD2 (7 bases). The CDR3 has 13 residues. Deletions cut 6 bases from V and 1 base from J, with 11 bases between. The V gene's germline CDR1 is DFQATT and CDR2 SNEGSKA (reference sequence). The CDR3 reads CSARGARTDTQYF. The CDR3, as DNA: TGCAGTGCCCGGGGGGCCCGCACAGATACGCAGTATTTT.

The chain couples TRBV21-1 to TRBJ2-5; the table names TRBD2, a call not compared with the DNA. TRBV21-1 is a pseudogene segment. The CDR3 spans 14 residues. CDR3 amino acids: CATAEGGSEGTQYF. The DNA of the CDR3 is TGTGCCACCGCTGAGGGCGGGAGCGAGGGGACCCAGTACTTC.

The chain uses TRBV28 and TRBJ2-5, with TRBD1 matching over 10 bases. V gave up 5 bases and J gave up 0 bases; unmatched junction bases: 6. The CDR3 is 16 residues long. Per the germline V gene, CDR1 is MDHEN and CDR2 is SYDVKM. The CDR3 reads CASSPSGTGDQETQYF. The CDR3 DNA sequence: TGTGCCAGCAGTCCGTCCGGGACAGGGGACCAAGAGACCCAGTACTTC.

The sample holds many counts of this clonotype. The rearrangement joins TRBV7-2 to TRBJ2-7, with D unresolved. The CDR3 has 15 amino acids. CDR1 SGHTA and CDR2 FQGNSA come from the germline V gene. Trimming removed 2 bases from V and 0 bases from J, with 11 bases in between. The CDR3 reads CASSLSAANSYEQYF. CDR3 nucleotides: TGTGCCAGCAGCTTATCTGCAGCTAACTCCTACGAGCAGTACTTC.

The table lists this clonotype with a few counts. The chain has TRBV10-3 and TRBJ2-1; TRBD2 matches 11 bases. Trimming at V came to 3 bases and at J to 7 bases, leaving 5 bases not matched to a gene. The length of the CDR3 is 15 residues. CDR1 is ENHRY, CDR2 SYGVKD, per germline. CDR3 loop: CAISEGLAGGNEQFF. The DNA of the CDR3 is TGTGCCATCAGTGAAGGGCTAGCGGGAGGTAATGAGCAGTTCTTC.

This clonotype appeared many times. The V and J genes are TRBV6-2 or TRBV6-3 and TRBJ2-3; TRBD1 or TRBD2 may be the D gene (5 bases each). Trimming shortened V by 5 bases and J by 9 bases, and 18 bases separated the two germline ends. Germline lookup yields CDR1 MNHEY and CDR2 SVGEGT. This CDR3 is 14 amino acids long. CDR3 nucleotide sequence: TGTGCCAGCAGTGATCCTCGGGACCCTTCGACGCAGTATTTT. Its translation is CASSDPRDPSTQYF.